This T cell receptor beta chain was sequenced during a study of T-cell reconstitution after alpha-beta-depleted transplantation in children. Whole-study results and caveats: From surviving recipient T cells and thymic progenitors came the high day-60 TCRbeta diversity observed in some patients. Expanded graft clones, several hundred of them, were reportedly the source of alpha-beta T cells about two months after transplant. Among T cells one year after transplant, newly produced cells accounted for most counts and diversity.

This clonotype was recorded many times. Its antigen is undetermined. The J segment lost 1 base and the V segment lost 3 bases, leaving 5 bases of the junction unmatched. CDR3 length equals 15 residues. CDR1 and CDR2 from the germline V gene are DFQATT and SNEGSKA (reference sequence). It was with unique molecular identifiers that the TCRbeta library was prepared. One entry per CDR3 protein, called by TCRdb with MiXCR from the PCR reads. The sample yields about 260,000 distinct CDR3 sequences, around a tenth seen once. The specimen comprised peripheral blood, sampled 180 days after TCRalphabeta/CD19-depleted stem cell transplant. The origin of this receptor is a male patient aged 2-15 years who had a stem cell transplant for chronic granulomatous disease, so the T cells may come from the graft donor. This chain links TRBV20-1 with TRBJ2-5; 10 bases map to TRBD2. The CDR3 here is CSASSASGGQETQYF. DNA of the CDR3: TGCAGTGCTAGCTCGGCTAGCGGGGGCCAAGAGACCCAGTACTTC.